Described below is a single TCR beta chain sequence and its context. This clonotype appeared many times. Which antigen it targets is not known. Nothing much larger sits one base from this clone, and base qualities are not available. These data come from a study of T-cell reconstitution after alpha-beta-depleted transplantation in children (dated by TCRdb to 2015 to 2016). Regarding the complete study: The study quantitatively tracked T-cell immune reconstitution after TCRalphabeta/CD19-depleted allogeneic hematopoietic cell transplantation in children using TCR repertoire profiling.

Trimming at the junction amounts to 4 bases on V and 0 bases on J, and the germline ends lie 12 bases apart. From the cysteine through the phenylalanine, the CDR3 covers 14 amino acids. CDR3 DNA is the only sequence kept; it has 42 bases, read in frame from the first base. CDR1 and CDR2, per the germline V gene, are SQVTM and ANQGSEA. To prepare the library, PCR was applied. Sequenced using an Illumina HiSeq 2500. TCR libraries were prepared with molecular barcoding, using unique molecular identifiers to normalize TCRbeta repertoire quantification. TCRdb reran the public reads through fastp at Q25 and MiXCR, keeping productive beta chains. Rows merge per CDR3 protein into single entries with the most common DNA and genes. This sample is represented by 600,000 to 700,000 distinct CDR3 sequences; around 17% of them were singletons. The ten most abundant clones make up 0.8% to 1.1% of the sample.

This clonotype was sampled from a human donor who donated a stem cell graft to a child with acute myeloid leukemia. The input for sequencing was PBMCs from the stem cell graft donor, taken from the stem cell graft. Recombination linked TRBV29-1 to TRBJ1-2; TRBD1 is perhaps the D gene, given 6 matching bases. CDR3 sequence: CSVGVGAPNYGYTF. The DNA sequence is TGCAGCGTTGGAGTGGGGGCACCTAACTATGGCTACACCTTC.